This T cell receptor beta chain comes out of a study of beta chain features in type 1 diabetes. Whole-study context: The number of sorted cells examined across all samples was roughly 100,000,000. The study's findings and limits: There were fewer insertions and more deletions at the VDJ junctions of type 1 diabetes patients.

This clone occurred a few times. Its cognate antigen is unknown. The sequenced template was cDNA made from the entire isolated RNA. TCRdb's table, derived via immunoSEQ multiplex PCR, lists solely in-frame clones and lacks some. The sample yields 300,000 to 400,000 clones, approximately 10% seen once. CDR1 and CDR2 from the germline V gene are SGHDN and FVKESK. Trimming removed 4 bases from V and 6 bases from J, with 13 bases in between. This CDR3 comprises 14 residues. The rearrangement links TRBV14 to TRBJ2-1; no definite D call. This clonotype was sampled from a woman in her thirties in good health. Sequenced material: naive CD4+ T cells from blood. The CDR3: CASSPTYSGNEQFF. CDR3 in DNA: TGTGCCAGCAGCCCGACCTACTCGGGCAATGAGCAGTTCTTC. Filled out from reference TRBV14 and TRBJ2-1, the complete variable domain reads EAGVTQFPSHSVIEKGQTVTLRCDPISGHDNLYWYRRVMGKEIKFLLHFVKESKQDESGMPNNRFLAERTGGTYSTLKVQPAELEDSGVYFCASSPTYSGNEQFFGPGTRLTVL.